The source of this TCR beta chain is a study of blood T cell repertoires in COVID-19. Study background: PBMCs, B-cell-depleted T cells, or T cells provided the cDNA or gDNA that made up the material.

Generated by immunoSEQ multiplex PCR, the TCRdb table keeps only in-frame clones and is missing some. In the table there are approximately 100,000 clones, over 70% of which are singletons. The CDR3 consists of 18 residues. V trimming: 0 bases; J trimming: 0 bases; junction bases outside the gene matches: 11. Germline CDR1 is LNHDA and CDR2 is SQIVND (reference sequence). The TCR sequence derives from a man aged 60 to 69 with acute or convalescent COVID-19. Sequencing was performed on peripheral blood. The gene calls are TRBV19 and TRBJ2-7; 7 positions agree with TRBD1. CDR3 sequence (DNA): TGTGCCAGTAGTATAGATCTTGTCCTTGGGACAGTCTCCTACGAGCAGTACTTC. Its protein is CASSIDLVLGTVSYEQYF.